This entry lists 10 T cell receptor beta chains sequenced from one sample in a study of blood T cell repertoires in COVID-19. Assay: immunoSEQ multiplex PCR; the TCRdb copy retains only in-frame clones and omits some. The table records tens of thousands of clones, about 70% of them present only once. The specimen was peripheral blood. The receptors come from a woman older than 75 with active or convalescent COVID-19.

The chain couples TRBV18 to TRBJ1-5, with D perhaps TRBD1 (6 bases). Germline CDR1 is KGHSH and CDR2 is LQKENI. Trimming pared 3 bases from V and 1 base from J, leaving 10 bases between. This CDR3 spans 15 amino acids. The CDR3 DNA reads TGTGCCAGCTCACCCCGAGGACAGAGCAATCAGCCCCAGCATTTT. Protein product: CASSPRGQSNQPQHF.

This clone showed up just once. CDR3 DNA sequence: TGTGCCAGCAGTTACGGGGTGGGAGTCTCTGGAAACACCATATATTTT. As protein: CASSYGVGVSGNTIYF. The chain combines TRBV6-5 with TRBJ1-3; D is ambiguous. The germline V gene encodes CDR1 MNHEY and CDR2 SVGAGI. The CDR3 consists of 16 residues. V gave up 2 bases and J gave up 0 bases, with 11 bases separating them.

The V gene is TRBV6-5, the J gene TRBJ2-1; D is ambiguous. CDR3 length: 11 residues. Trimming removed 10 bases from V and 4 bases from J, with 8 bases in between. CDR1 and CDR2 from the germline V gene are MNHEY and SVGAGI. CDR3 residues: CATRGYNEQFF. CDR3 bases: TGTGCCACGAGAGGATACAATGAGCAGTTCTTC.

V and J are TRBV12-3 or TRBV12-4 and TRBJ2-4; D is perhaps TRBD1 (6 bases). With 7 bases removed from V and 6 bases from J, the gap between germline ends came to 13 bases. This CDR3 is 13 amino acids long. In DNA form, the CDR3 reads TGTGCCAGCACTCCGGACAGTTCAAACATTCAGTACTTC. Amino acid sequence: CASTPDSSNIQYF.

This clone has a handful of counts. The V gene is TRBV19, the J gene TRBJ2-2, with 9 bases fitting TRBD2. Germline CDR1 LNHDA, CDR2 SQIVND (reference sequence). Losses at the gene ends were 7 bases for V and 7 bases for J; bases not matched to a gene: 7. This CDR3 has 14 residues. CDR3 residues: CASTRTSDSGELFF. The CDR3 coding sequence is TGTGCCAGTACGCGGACTAGCGACAGCGGGGAGCTGTTTTTT.

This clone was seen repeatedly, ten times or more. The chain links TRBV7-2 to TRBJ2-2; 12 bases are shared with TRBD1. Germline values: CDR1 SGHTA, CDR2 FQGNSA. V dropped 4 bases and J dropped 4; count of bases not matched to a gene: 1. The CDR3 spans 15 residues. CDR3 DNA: TGTGCCAGCAGCTGGGACAGGGGGCTCACCGGGGAGCTGTTTTTT. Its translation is CASSWDRGLTGELFF.

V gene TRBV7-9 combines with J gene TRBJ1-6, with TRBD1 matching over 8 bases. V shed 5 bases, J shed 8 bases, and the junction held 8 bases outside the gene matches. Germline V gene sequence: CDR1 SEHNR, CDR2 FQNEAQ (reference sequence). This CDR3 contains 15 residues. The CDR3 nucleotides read TGTGCCAGCAGCGCCCTGGACAGGGTTGATTCACCCCTCCACTTT. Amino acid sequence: CASSALDRVDSPLHF.

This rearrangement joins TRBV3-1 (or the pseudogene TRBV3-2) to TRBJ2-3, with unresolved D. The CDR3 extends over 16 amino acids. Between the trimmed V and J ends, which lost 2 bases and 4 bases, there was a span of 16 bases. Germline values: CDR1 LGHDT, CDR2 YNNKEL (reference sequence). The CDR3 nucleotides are TGTGCCAGCAGCCAACCCCACCTCGGCGGAGCAGATACGCAGTATTTT. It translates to CASSQPHLGGADTQYF.

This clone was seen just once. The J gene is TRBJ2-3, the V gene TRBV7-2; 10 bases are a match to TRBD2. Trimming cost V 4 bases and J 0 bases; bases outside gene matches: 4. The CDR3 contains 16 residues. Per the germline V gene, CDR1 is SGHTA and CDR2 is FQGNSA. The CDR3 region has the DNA TGTGCCAGCAGCTCCCCGACTAGCGGGAGCACAGATACGCAGTATTTT. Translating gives CASSSPTSGSTDTQYF.

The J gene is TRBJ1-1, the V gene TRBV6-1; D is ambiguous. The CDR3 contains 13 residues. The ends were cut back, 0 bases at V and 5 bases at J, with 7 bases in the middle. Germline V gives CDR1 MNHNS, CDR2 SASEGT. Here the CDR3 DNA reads TGTGCCAGCAGTGAAGCAAGGAGAACTGAAGCTTTCTTT. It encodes CASSEARRTEAFF.